The next 29 T cell receptor beta chains were all read from a single sample in a study of blood T cells in healthy people across ages. Then a second PCR, running roughly 7 to 12 cycles, was carried out with a sample-barcoded 5' primer and a J-beta primer mix. MiXCR, run by TCRdb on the 5' RACE reads, gives a single entry per CDR3 protein. Found here are about 970,000 distinct CDR3 sequences, just over 50% of them singletons; the top ten hold roughly a fifth. Sample: blood. These receptors originate from a woman in her sixties or seventies in good health.

This chain joins TRBV5-1 and TRBJ2-1; 13 bases match TRBD2. This CDR3 has 18 residues. Trimming at V came to 6 bases and at J to 0 bases, leaving 9 bases not matched to a gene. Germline loops: CDR1 SGHRS, CDR2 YFSETQ. The CDR3 region is CASTGTSGVRISYNEQFF. The CDR3, as DNA: TGCGCCAGCACCGGGACTAGCGGGGTTAGAATCTCCTACAATGAGCAGTTCTTC.

This chain connects TRBV3-1 to TRBJ2-7, with 7 positions matching TRBD1. Germline CDR1 and CDR2: LGHDT and YNNKEL (reference sequence). Unmatched junction bases numbered 9, after V lost 5 bases and J lost 2 bases. The CDR3 totals 15 residues. In DNA form, the CDR3 reads TGTGCCAGCAGCATAACAGGGGACCTGGCCTACGAGCAGTACTTC. Translation: CASSITGDLAYEQYF.

This chain joins TRBV28 and TRBJ2-5; no definite D call. V dropped 5 bases and J dropped 4 bases, with 8 bases sitting between them. Germline CDR1 is MDHEN and CDR2 is SYDVKM. This CDR3 comprises 12 residues. CDR3 coding DNA: TGTGCCAGCAGTAATAGGGTAGAGACCCAGTACTTC. Translated: CASSNRVETQYF.

The chain combines TRBV28 with TRBJ2-7, with D possibly TRBD1 on 6 matching bases. From germline, CDR1 is MDHEN and CDR2 SYDVKM. The CDR3 has 11 amino acids. V was trimmed by 7 bases and J by 4 bases, leaving 8 bases between them. In nucleotides, the CDR3 is TGTGCCAGCACCGACAGGTACGAGCAGTACTTC. This encodes CASTDRYEQYF. Variable domain in full (rest from reference TRBV28 and TRBJ2-7): DVKVTQSSRYLVKRTGEKVFLECVQDMDHENMFWYRQDPGLGLRLIYFSYDVKMKEKGDIPEGYSVSREKKERFSLILESASTNQTSMYLCASTDRYEQYFGPGTRLTVT.

This clonotype has only a few counts. The chain links TRBV28 to TRBJ1-4, with D perhaps matching TRBD1 (5 bases). Germline assignment: CDR1 MDHEN and CDR2 SYDVKM. The length of the CDR3 is 13 residues. Trimming removed 5 bases from V and 5 bases from J, with 9 bases in between. The CDR3 sequence: CASSGDENEKLFF. The CDR3 DNA reads TGTGCCAGCAGTGGGGACGAGAATGAAAAACTGTTTTTT.

This chain uses TRBV20-1 with TRBJ2-5; a weak D match, TRBD2 (6 bases). V lost 0 bases to trimming and J lost 2 bases, with 7 bases between them. Germline V gene lookup returns CDR1 DFQATT and CDR2 SNEGSKA (reference sequence). The CDR3 runs 13 residues. CDR3 nucleotides: TGCAGTGCTAGAGATGGAGGGCAAGAGACCCAGTACTTC. As protein: CSARDGGQETQYF.

The gene calls are TRBV20-1 and TRBJ2-3; no definite D call. This CDR3 has 16 residues. Germline V gene lookup returns CDR1 DFQATT and CDR2 SNEGSKA (reference sequence). Between the trimmed V and J ends, which lost 3 bases and 3 bases, there was a span of 19 bases. CDR3 sequence: CSASAPIRRVTDTQYF. For the CDR3, the DNA is TGCAGTGCTAGCGCCCCGATCCGAAGGGTGACAGATACGCAGTATTTT.

The chain links TRBV28 to TRBJ1-2, with D perhaps matching TRBD1 (6 bases). The germline V and J ends were trimmed by 8 bases and 7 bases, with 14 bases remaining between them. Germline V gene lookup returns CDR1 MDHEN and CDR2 SYDVKM. The CDR3 contains 12 residues. CDR3: CASGGDIFGYTF. In nucleotides, the CDR3 is TGTGCCAGCGGCGGGGACATTTTTGGCTACACCTTC.

The chain links TRBV5-1 to TRBJ2-3; D is perhaps TRBD1 (6 bases). This CDR3 is 16 amino acids long. The germline V gene has CDR1 SGHRS and CDR2 YFSETQ. Trimming shortened V by 2 bases and J by 6 bases, and 19 bases separated the two germline ends. CDR3: CASSFGNRVVQDTQYF. In DNA form, the CDR3 reads TGCGCCAGCAGCTTCGGGAACAGGGTAGTACAGGATACGCAGTATTTT.

This clonotype showed up just a few times. Written as DNA, the CDR3 is TGCGCCAGCAGCGGTCTAGCGGGAGGCGTCGGGGATACGCAGTATTTT. Its translation: CASSGLAGGVGDTQYF. The V gene is TRBV4-3, the J gene TRBJ2-3; TRBD2 aligns across 11 bases. Germline-derived CDR1 and CDR2 are LGHNA and YSLEER. Trimming cost V 5 bases and J 6 bases; bases outside gene matches: 10. This CDR3 spans 16 amino acids.

The chain carries TRBV7-2 and TRBJ2-2; 8 nucleotides align to TRBD1. In germline, CDR1 is SGHTA, CDR2 FQGNSA. Losses at the gene ends were 4 bases for V and 4 bases for J; bases not matched to a gene: 5. CDR3 length equals 15 residues. The CDR3 is CASSSYRGSTGELFF. The CDR3 bases are TGTGCCAGCAGCTCCTACAGGGGGTCCACCGGGGAGCTGTTTTTT.

The J gene is TRBJ2-3, the V gene TRBV7-8, with TRBD1 matching 7 bases. After removal of 7 bases from V and 6 bases from J, the junction contained 7 bases not matched to a gene. CDR1 and CDR2 (germline): SGHVS, FQNEAQ. The CDR3 contains 13 residues. The CDR3 region is CASNARQGDTQYF. Here the CDR3 DNA reads TGTGCCAGCAACGCTAGACAGGGCGATACGCAGTATTTT. The entire variable domain, with the rest obtained from reference TRBV7-8 and TRBJ2-3, is as follows: GAGVSQSPRYKVAKRGQDVALRCDPISGHVSLFWYQQALGQGPEFLTYFQNEAQLDKSGLPSDRFFAERPEGSVSTLKIQRTQQEDSAVYLCASNARQGDTQYFGPGTRLTVL.

In this sample, this clonotype turned up a few times. This chain joins TRBV30 and TRBJ2-5; no clear D gene. Germline assignment: CDR1 GTSNPN and CDR2 SVGIG (reference sequence). The V gene lost 4 bases and the J gene lost 0 bases, with 9 bases spanning the gap. The CDR3 spans 13 residues. The CDR3 sequence: CAWTGQYQETQYF. The DNA of the CDR3 is TGTGCCTGGACGGGTCAGTACCAAGAGACCCAGTACTTC.

This clonotype appeared a few times. V usage is TRBV7-2 and J usage is TRBJ2-3; D uncertain. Trimming took 2 bases from V and 5 from J, leaving 8 bases between them. CDR1 is SGHTA, CDR2 FQGNSA, per germline. The CDR3 covers 13 residues. CDR3 DNA: TGTGCCAGCAGCTTAAGGGTCGTAGATACGCAGTATTTT. This encodes CASSLRVVDTQYF.

This sequence joins TRBV7-2 and TRBJ2-1, with 13 bases matching TRBD2. This CDR3 is 16 amino acids long. CDR1 and CDR2 from the germline V gene are SGHTA and FQGNSA. The J segment lost 7 bases and the V segment lost 6 bases, leaving 9 bases of the junction unmatched. The CDR3, as DNA: TGTGCCAGCAGTTCCTTACTAGCGGGAGGGACTAATGAGCAGTTCTTC. Translated: CASSSLLAGGTNEQFF.

V and J are TRBV7-9 and TRBJ2-4; D remains unclear. The DNA end lines up better with TRBJ2-7; the J call may be wrong. There are 12 residues in the CDR3. Per the germline V gene, CDR1 is SEHNR and CDR2 is FQNEAQ (reference sequence). CDR3 residues: CASSSEAGEQYF. The CDR3 DNA sequence: TGTGCCAGCAGCTCTGAAGCTGGCGAGCAGTACTTC.

J is TRBJ1-4 and V is TRBV4-1; D ambiguous. This CDR3 is 15 amino acids long. Germline V gives CDR1 MGHRA, CDR2 YSYEKL. V lost 3 bases and J lost 7, with 15 bases in between. The CDR3 reads CASSHYSAHPEKLFF. The CDR3 bases are TGCGCCAGCAGCCATTACAGTGCCCACCCTGAAAAACTGTTTTTT.

The rearrangement uses TRBV7-2 and TRBJ2-1; 7 bases match TRBD2. V was clipped by 4 bases and J by 6 bases; unmatched bases: 15. CDR1 is SGHTA, CDR2 FQGNSA, per germline. This CDR3 is 17 amino acids long. This chain's CDR3 is CASSSQAGRGGGNEQFF. For the CDR3, the DNA is TGTGCCAGCAGCTCACAAGCGGGAAGGGGCGGGGGCAATGAGCAGTTCTTC. The variable domain in full, completed from reference TRBV7-2 and TRBJ2-1, reads GAGVSQSPSNKVTEKGKDVELRCDPISGHTALYWYRQSLGQGLEFLIYFQGNSAPDKSGLPSDRFSAERTGGSVSTLTIQRTQQEDSAVYLCASSSQAGRGGGNEQFFGPGTRLTVL.

The chain has TRBV27 and TRBJ2-7; TRBD2 aligns across 10 bases. The CDR3 extends over 14 amino acids. The germline CDR1 and CDR2 sequences are MNHEY and SMNVEV (reference sequence). V was pared by 8 bases and J by 4 bases, with 8 bases of the junction left unmatched. The CDR3 spells CASGLSGRKYEQYF. DNA of the CDR3: TGTGCCAGCGGGCTTAGCGGGAGGAAATACGAGCAGTACTTC.

This rearrangement joins TRBV7-9 to TRBJ2-5; D uncertain. The tail of the sequence fits TRBJ2-7 better, so the J call may be wrong. Germline V lookup: CDR1 SEHNR, CDR2 FQNEAQ (reference sequence). This CDR3 has 13 amino acids. The CDR3 here is CASSLDLTGEQYF. CDR3 bases: TGTGCCAGCAGCCTCGACCTCACTGGCGAGCAGTACTTC.

The rearrangement uses TRBV7-6 and TRBJ2-4; D unclear. The last part of the DNA fits TRBJ2-7 better; the J call may be wrong. Germline V gene lookup returns CDR1 SGHVS and CDR2 FNYEAQ. The CDR3 runs to 15 residues. CDR3 region: CASSFNTVPSYEQYF. The CDR3 bases are TGTGCCAGCAGCTTTAATACGGTCCCCTCCTACGAGCAGTACTTC.

This chain joins TRBV5-1 and TRBJ2-1; 15 bases match TRBD2. V was clipped by 4 bases and J by 5 bases; unmatched bases: 4. There are 16 residues in the CDR3. Germline V gene sequence: CDR1 SGHRS, CDR2 YFSETQ. This CDR3 reads CASSAGLAGGHNEQFF. The CDR3 nucleotides read TGCGCCAGCAGCGCGGGACTAGCGGGAGGACACAATGAGCAGTTCTTC.

This clonotype was recorded once. The rearrangement links TRBV3-1 to TRBJ2-4, with 14 bases lining up with TRBD2. The DNA end favors TRBJ2-7, so the J call may be wrong. Looked up from germline, CDR1 is LGHDT and CDR2 is YNNKEL (reference sequence). The CDR3 runs to 17 residues. The CDR3 sequence is CASSHFGLAGGWYEQYF. For the CDR3, the DNA is TGTGCCAGCAGCCACTTTGGACTAGCGGGAGGTTGGTACGAGCAGTACTTC.

This clonotype has just a few counts. V usage is TRBV3-1 and J usage is TRBJ1-2, with D hard to call. V lost 7 bases to trimming and J lost 0 bases, with 3 bases between them. This CDR3 has 11 amino acids. The germline CDR1 and CDR2 sequences are LGHDT and YNNKEL (reference sequence). The CDR3 nucleotides read TGTGCCAGCAAGTCTAACTATGGCTACACCTTC. This sequence encodes CASKSNYGYTF. Combining the CDR3 with reference TRBV3-1 and TRBJ1-2 gives the whole variable domain DTAVSQTPKYLVTQMGNDKSIKCEQNLGHDTMYWYKQDSKKFLKIMFSYNNKELIINETVPNRFSPKSPDKAHLNLHINSLELGDSAVYFCASKSNYGYTFGSGTRLTVV.

This clonotype was observed a handful of times. CDR3 nucleotide sequence: TGTGCCAGCAGTTTCGCAGGGGGCGCGAACACTGAAGCTTTCTTT. It encodes CASSFAGGANTEAFF. The V call is TRBV27, the J call TRBJ1-1, with TRBD1 matching 8 bases. The CDR3 length is 15 residues. The junction had 4 bases not matched to a gene; V was cut back by 3 bases and J by 1 base. Germline loops: CDR1 MNHEY, CDR2 SMNVEV (reference sequence).

There are a few counts of this clonotype. V gene TRBV27 combines with J gene TRBJ1-1, with D maybe TRBD1 (5 bases). From germline, CDR1 is MNHEY and CDR2 SMNVEV (reference sequence). The CDR3 totals 15 residues. Trimming cost V 8 bases and J 1 base, with 17 bases left between them. The CDR3 coding sequence is TGTGCCAGCGTACCATGGGGGGGAAGGAACACTGAAGCTTTCTTT. This sequence encodes CASVPWGGRNTEAFF.

V gene TRBV28 combines with J gene TRBJ2-3; 7 positions match TRBD2. V gave up 3 bases and J gave up 1 base; unmatched junction bases: 7. The CDR3 covers 16 residues. Germline CDR1 is MDHEN and CDR2 is SYDVKM. CDR3 DNA: TGTGCCAGCAGTTTTCTCCGACTAGCTGGCACAGATACGCAGTATTTT. This gives the protein CASSFLRLAGTDTQYF.

The V gene is TRBV3-1, the J gene TRBJ2-2, with 7 bases identical to TRBD1. The CDR3 is 13 residues long. Per germline, CDR1 LGHDT and CDR2 YNNKEL (reference sequence). With 6 bases clipped from V and 7 bases from J, the junction kept 5 bases outside the gene matches. As DNA, the CDR3 is TGTGCCAGCAGTTCACAGGGGATCGGGGAGCTGTTTTTT. It codes for CASSSQGIGELFF. Combining the CDR3 with reference TRBV3-1 and TRBJ2-2 gives the whole variable domain DTAVSQTPKYLVTQMGNDKSIKCEQNLGHDTMYWYKQDSKKFLKIMFSYNNKELIINETVPNRFSPKSPDKAHLNLHINSLELGDSAVYFCASSSQGIGELFFGEGSRLTVL.

This clonotype was seen only once. This chain links TRBV27 with TRBJ2-1; 11 bases align to TRBD2. Germline V CDR1 and CDR2: MNHEY, SMNVEV (reference sequence). With 7 bases clipped from V and 4 bases from J, the junction kept 6 bases outside the gene matches. The CDR3 sequence is 15 residues long. The CDR3 protein is CASIKLAGEYNEQFF. CDR3 nucleotides: TGTGCCAGCATCAAACTAGCGGGAGAGTACAATGAGCAGTTCTTC.